These T cell receptor beta chains were read from a single sample in a study of blood T cells in healthy people across ages. TCRdb re-analysed the 5' RACE reads in MiXCR, keeping a single row per CDR3 protein. The sample consists of over 550,000 distinct CDR3 sequences, about 28% of them appearing once. Sample: blood. All receptors derive from a woman at least 80 years old in good health. Both conserved end residues are part of each CDR3. The D gene is left open where the match is weak. Only some rows state a clone size, as once, few, many or a class for expanded clones.

TRBJ2-3	many	TRBV11-2	TRBD2	CASGGLAGSTDTQYF	TGTGCCAGCGGCGGACTAGCGGGGAGCACAGATACGCAGTATTTT
TRBJ2-1	-	TRBV20-1	TRBD2	CSARDLAGAYDEQFF	TGCAGTGCTAGAGATCTAGCGGGAGCGTACGATGAGCAGTTCTTC
TRBJ1-5	few	TRBV30	-	CAWSEGRTDQPQHF	TGTGCCTGGAGTGAGGGTAGGACCGATCAGCCCCAGCATTTT
TRBJ2-3	many	TRBV5-1	TRBD2	CASSSRTSGGLTDTQYF	TGCGCCAGCAGCTCTAGGACTAGCGGGGGGCTTACAGATACGCAGTATTTT
TRBJ2-1	few	TRBV30	-	CAWSDTSPYNEQFF	TGTGCCTGGAGTGACACTAGCCCCTACAATGAGCAGTTCTTC
TRBJ2-3	-	TRBV2	TRBD1	CASTRGQGPMDTQYF	TGTGCCAGTACTCGTGGACAGGGGCCAATGGATACGCAGTATTTT
TRBJ1-2	many	TRBV29-1	-	CSVRRTEGSGYTF	TGCAGCGTTAGGCGGACAGAGGGTTCTGGCTACACCTTC
TRBJ1-1	-	TRBV10-3	TRBD1	CAISAQGQPNTEAFF	TGTGCCATCAGTGCACAGGGACAGCCGAACACTGAAGCTTTCTTT
TRBJ1-3	-	TRBV20-1	TRBD1	CSARGGTGTGNTIYF	TGCAGTGCTAGAGGGGGGACAGGGACTGGAAACACCATATATTTT
TRBJ1-2	many	TRBV29-1	-	CSVETGRGGYTF	TGCAGCGTTGAAACGGGGAGGGGTGGCTACACCTTC
TRBJ1-1	few	TRBV5-1	-	CASSWEGLQGTEAFF	TGCGCCAGCAGCTGGGAAGGACTTCAGGGGACTGAAGCTTTCTTT
TRBJ1-2	many	TRBV29-1	TRBD1	CSVDQTGAGGYTF	TGCAGCGTTGATCAGACAGGGGCGGGTGGCTACACCTTC
TRBJ1-1	few	TRBV3-1	-	CASSVMGIEAFF	TGTGCCAGCAGCGTAATGGGGATTGAAGCTTTCTTT
TRBJ2-3	many	TRBV7-8	-	CASSLALGGRGDTQYF	TGTGCCAGCAGCTTAGCCCTCGGGGGGCGGGGGGATACGCAGTATTTT
TRBJ2-4	many	TRBV6-5	TRBD1	CASSYGGTGADIQYF	TGTGCCAGCAGCTACGGCGGGACAGGGGCAGACATTCAGTACTTC
TRBJ1-1	-	TRBV7-9	TRBD1	CAGSLTGTNTEAFF	TGTGCCGGCAGCTTGACAGGGACGAACACTGAAGCTTTCTTT
TRBJ2-4	many	TRBV6-5	-	CASSYDGGQGLTRGKNIQYF	TGTGCCAGCAGTTACGATGGGGGGCAAGGGCTAACAAGGGGTAAAAACATTCAGTACTTC
TRBJ2-5	many	TRBV4-2	-	CASSHGSEETQYF	TGTGCCAGCAGCCATGGGTCCGAAGAGACCCAGTACTTC
TRBJ2-1	many	TRBV10-3	TRBD1	CAISGTGGHNEQFF	TGTGCCATCAGTGGTACAGGGGGCCACAATGAGCAGTTCTTC
TRBJ2-3	-	TRBV12-3/TRBV12-4	TRBD2	CASRAGTSGRVSTEYF	TGTGCCAGCAGAGCCGGGACTAGCGGGAGAGTAAGTACGGAATATTTT
TRBJ2-7	-	TRBV20-1	-	CSAFGLNYEQYF	TGCAGTGCTTTCGGACTTAATTACGAGCAGTACTTC
TRBJ2-2	few	TRBV7-2	TRBD2	CASSRQVGGGNTGELFF	TGTGCCAGCAGCCGCCAAGTGGGCGGGGGAAACACCGGGGAGCTGTTTTTT
TRBJ2-7	many	TRBV15	TRBD1	CATSRDLPGQGYEQYF	TGTGCCACCAGCAGAGATCTACCCGGACAGGGCTACGAGCAGTACTTC
TRBJ1-4	many	TRBV15	-	CATSVRQVGEKLFF	TGTGCCACCAGCGTGCGACAGGTCGGTGAAAAACTGTTTTTT
TRBJ2-5	many	TRBV20-1	-	CSARVQGLETQYF	TGCAGTGCTAGAGTGCAGGGGCTAGAGACCCAGTACTTC
TRBJ2-2	-	TRBV6-5	TRBD2	CASGGQLVTGELFF	TGTGCCTCGGGAGGCCAGTTGGTAACCGGGGAGCTGTTTTTT
TRBJ2-3	-	TRBV6-2/TRBV6-3	TRBD1	CASWDRYNTQYF	TGTGCCAGCTGGGACAGGTATAATACGCAGTATTTT
TRBJ1-5	many	TRBV5-1	-	CASSIEPNQPQHF	TGCGCCAGCAGCATAGAACCCAATCAGCCCCAGCATTTT